The 3 T cell receptor beta chains below come from one sample, sequenced in a study of T cell responses to AZD1222 COVID-19 vaccine. Data came from immunoSEQ multiplex PCR; TCRdb stores just in-frame clones and leaves some out. Of some 130,000 clones in the sample, under 95% were seen once. This specimen was peripheral blood, taken 28 days after the second AZD1222 dose. These receptor sequences come from an adult who received the AZD1222 COVID-19 vaccine.

In DNA form, the CDR3 reads TGTGCCAGCAGCCACGACAGGGGGGGCACTGAAGCTTTCTTT. Amino acid sequence: CASSHDRGGTEAFF. V usage is TRBV5-4 and J usage is TRBJ1-1, with 9 bases aligning to TRBD1. CDR1 and CDR2 (germline): SGHNT, YYREEE (reference sequence). This CDR3 has 14 amino acids. Unmatched junction bases numbered 5, after V lost 4 bases and J lost 4 bases. The full variable domain, in which reference TRBV5-4 and TRBJ1-1 provide the parts outside the CDR3, is ETGVTQSPTHLIKTRGQQVTLRCSSQSGHNTVSWYQQALGQGPQFIFQYYREEENGRGNFPPRFSGLQFPNYSSELNVNALELDDSALYLCASSHDRGGTEAFFGQGTRLTVV.

This clone was recorded once. The CDR3 spells CASSPPSRHRTDTQYF. CDR3 bases: TGTGCCAGCTCACCACCGAGCCGCCACCGCACAGATACGCAGTATTTT. The chain recombines TRBV18 with TRBJ2-3; D is unclear. Per the germline V gene, CDR1 is KGHSH and CDR2 is LQKENI. The germline V and J ends were trimmed by 0 bases and 1 base, with 11 bases remaining between them. This CDR3 contains 16 residues.

This clone was detected once. V usage is TRBV18 and J usage is TRBJ1-2; 11 positions agree with TRBD1. The CDR3 sequence is 14 residues long. V lost 0 bases, J lost 7 bases, and 1 base stayed unmatched. CDR1 is KGHSH, CDR2 LQKENI, per germline. The DNA of the CDR3 is TGTGCCAGCTCACCACCGGGACAGGGGGGTGGCTACACCTTC. Amino acids: CASSPPGQGGGYTF.